The subject of this entry is one TCR beta chain. Its antigen is still unknown. The PCR ran on 60 Vbeta and 13 Jbeta primers. The protocol was immunoSEQ multiplex PCR, while the TCRdb copy is restricted to in-frame clones and leaves out a portion. The sample lists 150,000 to 200,000 clones, about 80% seen once, with over 2% in the top ten. The CDR3 has 15 amino acids. V was cut by 2 bases and J by 5 bases, with 18 bases left in between. Germline CDR1 GTSNPN, CDR2 SVGIG (reference sequence). The data stem from a study of cytomegalovirus exposure and HLA in healthy donors. Regarding the study as a whole: When presence/absence was analysed, sequencing depth was taken to be roughly uniform across donors. It emerged from a later analysis that several of the most significant clusters appeared to be linked to common viral pathogens. Reports showed the classifier diagnosing cytomegalovirus status with high specificity and sensitivity.

This cohort consisted of healthy bone marrow donors. This TCR derives from a woman between 25 and 40 years old in good health and CMV-seronegative. The specimen sequenced was PBMCs. The rearrangement links TRBV30 to TRBJ1-2, with D possibly matching TRBD1 (6 bases). DNA for the CDR3: TGTGCCTGGAGTCCCTGGGCCAGGGGAGTATATGGCTACACCTTC. Translation: CAWSPWARGVYGYTF.